These T cell receptor beta chains were read from a single sample in a study of T cell repertoires in cytomegalovirus infection. In TCRdb, the reads were re-called with MiXCR into one record per CDR3 protein. Among 500,000 or so distinct CDR3 sequences listed, approximately 15% were seen once. The material sequenced was CD8+ T cells from PBMCs. The receptors derive from a human donor in good health (CMV status not recorded). Some clones in this sample may be carry-over from other donors' samples. CDR3s include the opening cysteine and the closing phenylalanine or tryptophan. Each record gives: clone size, D gene, J gene, V gene, CDR3 DNA, CDR3 protein. D genes are given only for firm matches. Rows give clone size only sometimes, using once, few, many, or a class for an expanded clone.

clone size: many
D gene: .
J gene: TRBJ2-3
V gene: TRBV19
CDR3 DNA: TGTGCCAGTAGTATAGGGACCGCGCCCGGCGCAGATACGCAGTATTTT
CDR3 protein: CASSIGTAPGADTQYF

clone size: many
D gene: .
J gene: TRBJ2-1
V gene: TRBV29-1
CDR3 DNA: TGCAGCGTATGGGACTCGGATGAGCAGTTCTTC
CDR3 protein: CSVWDSDEQFF

clone size: .
D gene: TRBD2
J gene: TRBJ2-7
V gene: TRBV29-1
CDR3 DNA: TGCAGCGCCCTGGGGGGGAGACGCTACGAGCAGTACTTC
CDR3 protein: CSALGGRRYEQYF

clone size: few
D gene: TRBD1
J gene: TRBJ1-2
V gene: TRBV29-1
CDR3 DNA: TGCAGCACTACTGTCGGGGATGAAGGGGAATCGGGACAGGGGGCTTTCGGCTACACCTTC
CDR3 protein: CSTTVGDEGESGQGAFGYTF

clone size: many
D gene: TRBD1
J gene: TRBJ2-7
V gene: TRBV20-1
CDR3 DNA: TGCAGTGCTTTTACAGGGGAGTCCTACGAGCAGTACTTC
CDR3 protein: CSAFTGESYEQYF

clone size: many
D gene: TRBD2
J gene: TRBJ2-1
V gene: TRBV6-4
CDR3 DNA: TGTGCCAGCAGTGACGGGTCTAGCGGGGGCAATGAGCAGTTCTTC
CDR3 protein: CASSDGSSGGNEQFF

clone size: few
D gene: TRBD2
J gene: TRBJ2-1
V gene: TRBV7-3
CDR3 DNA: TGTGCCAGCAGCTTACTGACCCCCCGCGGGAGCCCAGAGAATGAGCAGTTCTTC
CDR3 protein: CASSLLTPRGSPENEQFF

clone size: many
D gene: TRBD1
J gene: TRBJ1-1
V gene: TRBV19
CDR3 DNA: TGTGCCAGTAACAGAGGTGGGGGAACAGGGGGCGCCCGGAACACTGAAGCTTTCTTT
CDR3 protein: CASNRGGGTGGARNTEAFF

clone size: many
D gene: .
J gene: TRBJ1-3
V gene: TRBV19
CDR3 DNA: TGTGCCAGTAGTTGGGCGGCGAGCTCTGGAAACACCATATATTTT
CDR3 protein: CASSWAASSGNTIYF

clone size: many
D gene: TRBD1
J gene: TRBJ2-3
V gene: TRBV5-1
CDR3 DNA: TGCGCCAGCACCACCGGACAGGGGACAGATACGCAGTATTTT
CDR3 protein: CASTTGQGTDTQYF

clone size: .
D gene: .
J gene: TRBJ2-5
V gene: TRBV19
CDR3 DNA: TGTGCCAGTAGTAGTTGGGACATCCTAACCCAAGAGACCCAGTACTTC
CDR3 protein: CASSSWDILTQETQYF

clone size: .
D gene: .
J gene: TRBJ2-7
V gene: TRBV29-1
CDR3 DNA: TGCAGCGCCGATTTCGGGAAGATCGGCGAGCAGTACTTC
CDR3 protein: CSADFGKIGEQYF

clone size: few
D gene: TRBD1
J gene: TRBJ1-5
V gene: TRBV19
CDR3 DNA: TGTGCCAGTAGTATCGGGACAGCGAATCAGCCCCAGCATTTT
CDR3 protein: CASSIGTANQPQHF

clone size: many
D gene: TRBD2
J gene: TRBJ2-1
V gene: TRBV10-3
CDR3 DNA: TGTGCCATCAGCCCCCTAAGCGGGGGGGCTGGGGATGAGCAGTTCTTC
CDR3 protein: CAISPLSGGAGDEQFF

clone size: many
D gene: .
J gene: TRBJ2-1
V gene: TRBV7-8
CDR3 DNA: TGTGCCAGCAGCTTAAGGCTTCTAAGGTACAATGAGCAGTTCTTC
CDR3 protein: CASSLRLLRYNEQFF

clone size: .
D gene: .
J gene: TRBJ2-5
V gene: TRBV12-3/TRBV12-4
CDR3 DNA: TGTGCCAGCAGCTTCTCATCCTTGGGGGAGACCCAGTACTTC
CDR3 protein: CASSFSSLGETQYF

clone size: many
D gene: .
J gene: TRBJ2-2
V gene: TRBV12-3/TRBV12-4
CDR3 DNA: TGTGCCAGCACCAGGCCTGGTGCCGGGGAGCTGTTTTTT
CDR3 protein: CASTRPGAGELFF

clone size: few
D gene: TRBD1
J gene: TRBJ2-4
V gene: TRBV7-9
CDR3 DNA: TGTGCCAGCAGCTCCGACAGGGGGCAGTACGGCATTCAGTACTTC
CDR3 protein: CASSSDRGQYGIQYF

clone size: few
D gene: .
J gene: TRBJ2-7
V gene: TRBV12-3/TRBV12-4
CDR3 DNA: TGTGCCAGCAGTCCTACCGGGGGTTTCGAGCAGTACTTC
CDR3 protein: CASSPTGGFEQYF

clone size: few
D gene: .
J gene: TRBJ2-7
V gene: TRBV27
CDR3 DNA: TGTGCCAGCAGTTTAATGGGAGCCTACGAGCAGTACTTC
CDR3 protein: CASSLMGAYEQYF

clone size: .
D gene: TRBD2
J gene: TRBJ2-1
V gene: TRBV20-1
CDR3 DNA: TGCAGTGCTAAGGGACTAGCGGACTACAATGAGCAGTTCTTC
CDR3 protein: CSAKGLADYNEQFF

clone size: many
D gene: .
J gene: TRBJ2-3
V gene: TRBV4-1
CDR3 DNA: TGCGCCAGCAGCCAAGATTTACGGGGCACAGATACGCAGTATTTT
CDR3 protein: CASSQDLRGTDTQYF

clone size: few
D gene: TRBD2
J gene: TRBJ2-4
V gene: TRBV3-1
CDR3 DNA: TGTGCCAGCAGCCACACTGGGACTAGCGGGAGGGCAGTCCCCTCCCCAATTCAGTACTTC
CDR3 protein: CASSHTGTSGRAVPSPIQYF

clone size: few
D gene: TRBD1
J gene: TRBJ2-7
V gene: TRBV10-2
CDR3 DNA: TGCGCCATCCGGGACAGGGCCTACGAGCAGTACTTC
CDR3 protein: CAIRDRAYEQYF

clone size: many
D gene: TRBD2
J gene: TRBJ2-1
V gene: TRBV6-5
CDR3 DNA: TGTGCCATCGGGACTAGCGGATACAATGAGCAGTTCTTC
CDR3 protein: CAIGTSGYNEQFF

clone size: few
D gene: TRBD2
J gene: TRBJ2-7
V gene: TRBV6-1
CDR3 DNA: TGTGCCAGCAGGGCCGGGACTAGGAGGGGACGGTCCTACGAGCAGTACTTC
CDR3 protein: CASRAGTRRGRSYEQYF

clone size: few
D gene: TRBD1
J gene: TRBJ1-1
V gene: TRBV28
CDR3 DNA: TGTGCCAGCAGTGTTAGGGGGCCGAACACTGAAGCTTTCTTT
CDR3 protein: CASSVRGPNTEAFF

clone size: .
D gene: TRBD1
J gene: TRBJ1-1
V gene: TRBV12-3/TRBV12-4
CDR3 DNA: TGTGCCAGCAGTGCCTCGGGACAGACGATAATTGAAGCTTTCTTT
CDR3 protein: CASSASGQTIIEAFF

clone size: many
D gene: .
J gene: TRBJ1-1
V gene: TRBV7-8
CDR3 DNA: TGTGCCAGCAGCTTAAGCAGGAGGGGCCCTGAAGCTTTCTTT
CDR3 protein: CASSLSRRGPEAFF

clone size: .
D gene: .
J gene: TRBJ2-7
V gene: TRBV27
CDR3 DNA: TGTGCCAGCAGTTTATCGGCATTAGTTTACGAGCAGTACTTC
CDR3 protein: CASSLSALVYEQYF

clone size: many
D gene: TRBD2
J gene: TRBJ2-2
V gene: TRBV7-9
CDR3 DNA: TGTGCCAGCACTATACCGGGACTAGCGGGGGAGGCGAACACCGGGGAGCTGTTTTTT
CDR3 protein: CASTIPGLAGEANTGELFF

clone size: .
D gene: .
J gene: TRBJ2-5
V gene: TRBV13
CDR3 DNA: TGTGCCAGCAGCTTACGAGGGGACGGGAAGACCCAGTACTTC
CDR3 protein: CASSLRGDGKTQYF

clone size: .
D gene: TRBD2
J gene: TRBJ2-3
V gene: TRBV5-6
CDR3 DNA: TGTGCCAGCAGCCTGGCGGGGGGTCACTCCGATACGCAGTATTTT
CDR3 protein: CASSLAGGHSDTQYF

clone size: many
D gene: .
J gene: TRBJ1-1
V gene: TRBV7-8
CDR3 DNA: TGTGCCAGCAGCTCCAGGGTAAACACTGAAGCTTTCTTT
CDR3 protein: CASSSRVNTEAFF

clone size: many
D gene: TRBD1
J gene: TRBJ1-1
V gene: TRBV12-3/TRBV12-4
CDR3 DNA: TGTGCCAGCAGTTTCCCGGGACAGATAAACACTGAAGCTTTCTTT
CDR3 protein: CASSFPGQINTEAFF

clone size: .
D gene: .
J gene: TRBJ1-6
V gene: TRBV20-1
CDR3 DNA: TGCAGTGCTAGAGAAGGAGGGATGCCCCTCCACTTT
CDR3 protein: CSAREGGMPLHF

clone size: few
D gene: .
J gene: TRBJ2-7
V gene: TRBV10-2
CDR3 DNA: TGCGCCAGCAGTTTTAGTGGTCACGAGCAGTACTTC
CDR3 protein: CASSFSGHEQYF

clone size: many
D gene: .
J gene: TRBJ2-7
V gene: TRBV9
CDR3 DNA: TGTGCCAGCAGCCCCGACGATTCTGCCTACGAGCAGTACTTC
CDR3 protein: CASSPDDSAYEQYF

clone size: many
D gene: TRBD2
J gene: TRBJ2-1
V gene: TRBV24-1
CDR3 DNA: TGTGCCACCAGTGATTGGGGGGGACTAGCGGGAGCAGGGGAGCAGTTCTTC
CDR3 protein: CATSDWGGLAGAGEQFF

clone size: many
D gene: TRBD2
J gene: TRBJ2-1
V gene: TRBV7-8
CDR3 DNA: TGTGCCAGCAGCCCCCGACTAGCGGGAGGGCCAAATGAGCAGTTCTTC
CDR3 protein: CASSPRLAGGPNEQFF

clone size: many
D gene: TRBD2
J gene: TRBJ2-7
V gene: TRBV9
CDR3 DNA: TGTGCCAGCAGCGTCTCTAGCGGGGCAGTCGAGCAGTACTTC
CDR3 protein: CASSVSSGAVEQYF

clone size: few
D gene: TRBD1
J gene: TRBJ1-1
V gene: TRBV28
CDR3 DNA: TGTGCCAGCAGTTTACTCCGGGACAGTTCAACTGAAGCTTTCTTT
CDR3 protein: CASSLLRDSSTEAFF

clone size: many
D gene: .
J gene: TRBJ2-1
V gene: TRBV24-1
CDR3 DNA: TGTGCCACCAGGGGAACAGGGTACAATGAGCAGTTCTTC
CDR3 protein: CATRGTGYNEQFF

clone size: few
D gene: TRBD2
J gene: TRBJ2-3
V gene: TRBV20-1
CDR3 DNA: TGCAGTGCTTTGATCCCGGGACTAGCGGGAGCCCATAGCACAGATACGCAGTATTTT
CDR3 protein: CSALIPGLAGAHSTDTQYF

clone size: many
D gene: TRBD2
J gene: TRBJ2-3
V gene: TRBV28
CDR3 DNA: TGTGCCAGCAGAGAACTAGCGGGACTGGATACGCAGTATTTT
CDR3 protein: CASRELAGLDTQYF

clone size: .
D gene: TRBD1
J gene: TRBJ1-2
V gene: TRBV10-3
CDR3 DNA: TGTGCCATCAGTGAGCCGACAGGGGCCTACACCTTC
CDR3 protein: CAISEPTGAYTF